Listed below are T cell receptor beta chains from one sample, sequenced in a study of T cell responses to AZD1222 COVID-19 vaccine. Clones were sequenced by immunoSEQ multiplex PCR, and TCRdb holds only the in-frame ones, with some missing. This sample has around 140,000 clones, with 89% found just once. The sample consisted of peripheral blood, taken on day 0 of AZD1222 vaccination. The source of these receptors is an adult in good health. Each CDR3 is given without its conserved first and last residue. Fields, in order: clone size, V gene, J gene, CDR3 protein. Clone size is stated in some rows and not others, as once, few, many or a class when expanded.

-,TRBV6-5,TRBJ2-5,ASTSRGRGKETQY
-,TRBV7-9,TRBJ1-1,ASSPSSAEAF
-,TRBV6-2/TRBV6-3,TRBJ1-4,ASSYTASNEKLF
once,TRBV7-9,TRBJ1-1,ASSLGDREAF
-,TRBV7-2,TRBJ1-1,ASSLDIGGGTEAF
-,TRBV7-9,TRBJ1-6,ASSLDSSTPLH
-,TRBV18,TRBJ1-1,ASSPDRVAEAF
-,TRBV27,TRBJ2-7,LAGIGGEQY
-,TRBV29-1,TRBJ1-2,SVEGSGTGYGYT
-,TRBV5-4,TRBJ1-2,ASSLSGGYYGYT
-,TRBV29-1,TRBJ2-5,SVVFQETQY
-,TRBV4-1,TRBJ2-5,ASSQAWGQETQY
once,TRBV29-1,TRBJ1-4,SVECEGPTNEKLF